The 4 T cell receptor beta chains presented below share a single source sample, sequenced in a study of control samples from healthy donors and cancer patients. Clones were sequenced by immunoSEQ multiplex PCR, and TCRdb holds only the in-frame ones, with some missing. This sample has about 150,000 clones; approximately 93% occur once, and the top ten carry approximately 6%. Sequences were obtained from blood. The receptors were sampled from a man aged 35 to 55 in good health.

V and J are TRBV5-1 and TRBJ1-1; D is perhaps TRBD1 (6 bases). This CDR3 has 14 residues. Germline values: CDR1 SGHRS, CDR2 YFSETQ. The V gene lost 5 bases and the J gene lost 0 bases, with 11 bases spanning the gap. In nucleotides, the CDR3 is TGCGCCAGCAGTCGGACAGCCATGAACACTGAAGCTTTCTTT. Its translation is CASSRTAMNTEAFF.

The chain carries TRBV12-3 or TRBV12-4 and TRBJ2-5, with no clear D. The CDR3 length is 13 residues. V lost 1 base, J lost 3 bases, and 6 bases lay in between. The CDR3 nucleotides are TGTGCCAGCAGTTTAGGGAGAAAAGAGACCCAGTACTTC. The encoded protein is CASSLGRKETQYF.

The chain is built from TRBV19 and TRBJ1-2; D is undetermined. This CDR3 is built from 12 residues. Germline assignment: CDR1 LNHDA and CDR2 SQIVND (reference sequence). V shed 5 bases and J shed 1 base, with 5 bases lying between them. Written as DNA, the CDR3 is TGTGCCAGTAGTGGCAATAACTATGGCTACACCTTC. Its translation is CASSGNNYGYTF. Combining the CDR3 with reference TRBV19 and TRBJ1-2 gives the whole variable domain DGGITQSPKYLFRKEGQNVTLSCEQNLNHDAMYWYRQDPGQGLRLIYYSQIVNDFQKGDIAEGYSVSREKKESFPLTVTSAQKNPTAFYLCASSGNNYGYTFGSGTRLTVV.

The chain carries TRBV5-1 and TRBJ2-1; TRBD2 agrees at 8 bases. The germline gives CDR1 SGHRS, CDR2 YFSETQ. V trimming: 3 bases; J trimming: 0 bases; junction bases outside the gene matches: 8. The CDR3 spans 17 residues. The DNA for the CDR3 is TGCGCCAGCAGCTGGGGTCGGGCGGGGGGCTCCTACAATGAGCAGTTCTTC. Translated, it gives CASSWGRAGGSYNEQFF.